Sequencing of this TCR beta chain was carried out in a study of blood T cell repertoires in COVID-19. Whole-study context: PBMCs, B-cell-depleted T cells, or T cells provided the cDNA or gDNA that made up the material.

Under the authors' procedure: Amplification with reference gene primers provided the estimates of nucleated cell counts. TCRdb keeps only in-frame clones here, not all; method: immunoSEQ multiplex PCR. V and J calls and clone size are those listed in that table; D and trimming were worked out from the DNA. The sample shows fewer than 300,000 clones, about nine tenths of them seen only once. From germline, CDR1 is KGHSH and CDR2 LQKENI. Deletions cut 3 bases from V and 3 bases from J, with 15 bases between. The CDR3 is made up of 15 amino acids. This sequence was found in a woman in her twenties or thirties with COVID-19, enrolled during active disease. What was sequenced was peripheral blood. This chain joins TRBV18 and TRBJ2-7; tentative D call: TRBD2 (6 bases). The CDR3 sequence: CASSPSREDIYEQYF. The CDR3 nucleotides read TGTGCCAGCTCACCCTCCAGGGAGGACATCTACGAGCAGTACTTC.